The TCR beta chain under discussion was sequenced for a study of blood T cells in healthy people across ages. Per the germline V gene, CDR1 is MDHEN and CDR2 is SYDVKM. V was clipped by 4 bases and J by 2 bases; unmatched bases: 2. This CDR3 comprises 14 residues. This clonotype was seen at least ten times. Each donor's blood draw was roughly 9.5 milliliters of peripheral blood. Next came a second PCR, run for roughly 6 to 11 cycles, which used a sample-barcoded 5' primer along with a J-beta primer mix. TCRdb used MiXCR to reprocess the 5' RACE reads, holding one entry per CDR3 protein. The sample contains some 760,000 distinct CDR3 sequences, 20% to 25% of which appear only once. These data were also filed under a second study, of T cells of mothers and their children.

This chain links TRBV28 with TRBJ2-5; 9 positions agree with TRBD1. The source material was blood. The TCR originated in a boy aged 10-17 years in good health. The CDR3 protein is CASSSGTGQETQYF. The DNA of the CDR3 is TGTGCCAGCAGTTCCGGGACAGGGCAAGAGACCCAGTACTTC.